This T cell receptor (beta chain) was observed in a study of blood T cell repertoires in COVID-19. Study overall: Collection of acute and convalescent COVID-19 samples took place in the United States, Italy and Spain. T cells, B-cell-depleted T cells, or PBMCs provided the cDNA or gDNA that served as material.

Germline lookup yields CDR1 SNHLY and CDR2 FYNNEI. The CDR3 runs 15 residues. V was shortened by 4 bases and J by 4 bases, with 16 bases between the two germline ends. Methods used by the authors: Quantification of nucleated cells was approximated via reference gene primer amplification. The repertoire was sequenced with immunoSEQ multiplex PCR; TCRdb's copy has only in-frame clones and lacks some. V, J and clone size are those of that table, while D and trimming were read from the DNA. The sample has roughly 80,000 clones; roughly 90% are singletons. Input material: peripheral blood. The clonotype originates from a human donor in a cohort sampled during active COVID-19. The rearrangement joins TRBV2 to TRBJ1-1; tentatively, D is TRBD1 (5 bases). In DNA, the CDR3 is TGTGCCAGCAGTGTCGGGGGAGCCCTTGCCACTGAAGCTTTCTTT. This encodes CASSVGGALATEAFF.